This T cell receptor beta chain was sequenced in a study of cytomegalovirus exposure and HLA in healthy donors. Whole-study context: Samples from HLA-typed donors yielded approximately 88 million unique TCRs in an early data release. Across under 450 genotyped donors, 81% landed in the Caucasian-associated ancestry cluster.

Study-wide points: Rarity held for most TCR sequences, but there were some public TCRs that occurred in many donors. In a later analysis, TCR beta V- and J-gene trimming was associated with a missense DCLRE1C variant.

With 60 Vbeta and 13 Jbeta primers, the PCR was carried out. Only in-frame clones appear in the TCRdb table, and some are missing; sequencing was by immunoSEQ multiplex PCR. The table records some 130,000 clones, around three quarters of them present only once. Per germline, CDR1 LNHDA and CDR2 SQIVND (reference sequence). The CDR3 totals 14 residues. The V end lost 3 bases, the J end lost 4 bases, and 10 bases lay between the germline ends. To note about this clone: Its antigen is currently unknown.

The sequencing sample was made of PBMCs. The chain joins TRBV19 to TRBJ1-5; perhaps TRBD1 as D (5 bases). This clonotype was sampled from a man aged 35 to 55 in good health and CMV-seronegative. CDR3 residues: CASSMDNPNQPQHF. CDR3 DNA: TGTGCCAGTAGTATGGACAACCCAAATCAGCCCCAGCATTTT. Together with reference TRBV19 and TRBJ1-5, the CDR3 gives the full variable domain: DGGITQSPKYLFRKEGQNVTLSCEQNLNHDAMYWYRQDPGQGLRLIYYSQIVNDFQKGDIAEGYSVSREKKESFPLTVTSAQKNPTAFYLCASSMDNPNQPQHFGDGTRLSIL.